The next 10 T cell receptor beta chains were all read from a single sample in a study of cytomegalovirus exposure and HLA in healthy donors. The repertoire was sequenced with immunoSEQ multiplex PCR; TCRdb's copy has only in-frame clones and lacks some. The table has about 110,000 clones, 70% to 90% seen once. The sample taken for sequencing was PBMCs. The receptors originated from a woman aged 18-29 years in good health and CMV-seronegative.

The chain is built from TRBV5-6 and TRBJ1-5; perhaps TRBD1 as D (5 bases). Deletions cut 4 bases from V and 6 bases from J, with 11 bases between. Per germline, CDR1 SGHDT and CDR2 YYEEEE. This CDR3 has 13 amino acids. CDR3 protein: CASSRQGSQPQHF. The DNA of the CDR3 is TGTGCCAGCAGCAGGCAGGGAAGTCAGCCCCAGCATTTT. Supplemented by reference TRBV5-6 and TRBJ1-5, the full variable domain reads DAGVTQSPTHLIKTRGQQVTLRCSPKSGHDTVSWYQQALGQGPQFIFQYYEEEERQRGNFPDRFSGHQFPNYSSELNVNALLLGDSALYLCASSRQGSQPQHFGDGTRLSIL.

This CDR3 reads CASSLVDQPQHF. Written as DNA, the CDR3 is TGTGCCAGCAGCTTGGTAGATCAGCCCCAGCATTTT. The chain combines TRBV5-6 with TRBJ1-5, with D unresolved. Germline CDR1 is SGHDT and CDR2 is YYEEEE. The V end lost 0 bases, the J end lost 5 bases, and 3 bases lay between the germline ends. The CDR3 has 12 amino acids.

This chain connects TRBV9 to TRBJ2-4; D is perhaps TRBD2 (6 bases). From germline, CDR1 is SGDLS and CDR2 YYNGEE. Between the trimmed V and J ends, which lost 0 bases and 9 bases, there was a span of 10 bases. The CDR3 extends over 13 amino acids. CDR3 sequence (DNA): TGTGCCAGCAGCGTAGTTGGGGGAGGCATTCAGTACTTC. It codes for CASSVVGGGIQYF.

V and J are TRBV5-1 and TRBJ2-5, with 9 bases matching TRBD1. Germline-derived CDR1 and CDR2 are SGHRS and YFSETQ. V dropped 6 bases and J dropped 5; count of bases not matched to a gene: 17. The CDR3 is made up of 17 amino acids. CDR3 residues: CASTFATSGQGGETQYF. DNA of the CDR3: TGCGCCAGCACCTTTGCTACCTCGGGACAGGGAGGGGAGACCCAGTACTTC.

The V and J genes are TRBV19 and TRBJ1-5; 11 bases align to TRBD1. Losses at the gene ends were 4 bases for V and 9 bases for J; bases not matched to a gene: 8. This CDR3 is 15 amino acids long. Germline CDR1 is LNHDA and CDR2 is SQIVND (reference sequence). The chain's CDR3 is CASSTGTGGEGPQHF. The CDR3 DNA follows: TGTGCCAGTAGTACAGGGACAGGGGGAGAGGGGCCCCAGCATTTT.

This chain connects TRBV5-1 to TRBJ2-1; D possibly corresponds to TRBD2 (5 bases). This CDR3 is 17 amino acids long. Germline CDR1 reads SGHRS; CDR2 reads YFSETQ. V was cut by 4 bases and J by 4 bases, with 21 bases left in between. CDR3 loop: CASSPQPAGGSYNEQFF. The DNA of the CDR3 is TGCGCCAGCAGCCCGCAACCGGCCGGAGGCTCTTACAATGAGCAGTTCTTC.

The chain recombines TRBV23-1 with TRBJ1-3; 9 bases match TRBD1. TRBV23-1 is an ORF, with its function uncertain. The CDR3 is 16 residues long. J lost 4 bases, V lost 0 bases, and 4 bases had no gene match. CDR3 coding DNA: TGCGCCAGCAGTCAATCGGGACAGGGACTGGGAAACACCATATATTTT. It encodes CASSQSGQGLGNTIYF.

The sample holds one count of this clone. The rearrangement uses TRBV7-8 and TRBJ1-6; TRBD1 matches 7 bases. This CDR3 contains 14 residues. J gave up 10 bases and V 5 bases, and 8 bases lay outside the gene matches. From germline, CDR1 is SGHVS and CDR2 FQNEAQ. The CDR3 is CASSLRQGSSPLHF. CDR3 sequence (DNA): TGTGCCAGCAGCCTCCGACAGGGCAGCTCACCCCTCCACTTT. The full variable domain, in which reference TRBV7-8 and TRBJ1-6 provide the parts outside the CDR3, is GAGVSQSPRYKVAKRGQDVALRCDPISGHVSLFWYQQALGQGPEFLTYFQNEAQLDKSGLPSDRFFAERPEGSVSTLKIQRTQQEDSAVYLCASSLRQGSSPLHFGNGTRLTVT.

This sequence joins TRBV7-2 and TRBJ2-1; 7 positions agree with TRBD2. Trimming removed 4 bases from V and 11 bases from J; junction bases left unmatched: 8. This CDR3 is 13 amino acids long. CDR1 SGHTA and CDR2 FQGNSA come from the germline V gene. CDR3 DNA: TGTGCCAGCAGCTCAACCAGCGGGGAAAAGCAGTTCTTC. As protein: CASSSTSGEKQFF.

The rearrangement uses TRBV19 and TRBJ1-3; no clear D. Germline CDR1 and CDR2: LNHDA and SQIVND (reference sequence). Between the trimmed V and J ends, which lost 1 base and 0 bases, there was a span of 4 bases. The CDR3 sequence is 14 residues long. In DNA form, the CDR3 reads TGTGCCAGTAGTATAGCCGTCTCTGGAAACACCATATATTTT. Translated: CASSIAVSGNTIYF.